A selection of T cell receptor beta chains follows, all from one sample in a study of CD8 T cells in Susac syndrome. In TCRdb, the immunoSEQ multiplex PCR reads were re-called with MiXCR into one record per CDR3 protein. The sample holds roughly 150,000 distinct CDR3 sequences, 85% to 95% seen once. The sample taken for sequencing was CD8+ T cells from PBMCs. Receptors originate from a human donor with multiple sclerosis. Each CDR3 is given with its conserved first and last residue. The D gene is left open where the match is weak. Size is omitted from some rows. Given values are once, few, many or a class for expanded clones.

CASSIAGQLNQPQHF,TGTGCCAGTAGTATAGCGGGACAGCTCAATCAGCCCCAGCATTTT,NA,TRBV19,TRBJ1-5,TRBD1
CASSVGADSYGYTF,TGTGCCAGCAGCGTAGGGGCGGATTCCTATGGCTACACCTTC,NA,TRBV9,TRBJ1-2,NA
CASSQDRGSRDYGYTF,TGCGCCAGCAGCCAAGACCGGGGAAGTCGCGACTATGGCTACACCTTC,NA,TRBV4-1,TRBJ1-2,NA
CSARDYEGSQPQHF,TGCAGTGCTAGAGATTATGAGGGGAGCCAGCCCCAGCATTTT,NA,TRBV20-1,TRBJ1-5,NA
CSAQDSYTGELFF,TGCAGTGCCCAAGACAGTTACACCGGGGAGCTGTTTTTT,NA,TRBV20-1,TRBJ2-2,NA
CSATDRASSYEQYF,TGCAGTGCTACGGACAGGGCGAGCTCCTACGAGCAGTACTTC,NA,TRBV20-1,TRBJ2-7,TRBD1
CSVVGRRGMNTEAFF,TGCAGCGTTGTCGGGAGGAGGGGGATGAACACTGAAGCTTTCTTT,NA,TRBV29-1,TRBJ1-1,NA
CSAPRGELDTQYF,TGCAGTGCGCCGAGAGGGGAGCTAGATACGCAGTATTTT,NA,TRBV20-1,TRBJ2-3,NA
CASSLGHEQYF,TGTGCCAGCAGTTTAGGCCACGAGCAGTACTTC,NA,TRBV27,TRBJ2-7,NA
CASSLRRGRSSYEQYF,TGTGCCAGCAGTTTACGTCGAGGGAGAAGCTCCTACGAGCAGTACTTC,NA,TRBV12-3/TRBV12-4,TRBJ2-7,NA
CASSQDFGGAGELFF,TGCGCCAGCAGCCAAGATTTCGGGGGCGCCGGGGAGCTGTTTTTT,NA,TRBV4-3,TRBJ2-2,NA
CASSLRPGGDEQFF,TGTGCCAGCAGTCTAAGACCTGGGGGGGATGAGCAGTTCTTC,NA,TRBV4-2,TRBJ2-1,TRBD2
CASRDRGSSNTGELFF,TGTGCCAGCAGGGACAGGGGAAGTAGTAACACCGGGGAGCTGTTTTTT,NA,TRBV28,TRBJ2-2,TRBD1
CASTSREDNHDTQYF,TGTGCCAGCACCTCCAGGGAGGATAACCACGATACGCAGTATTTT,NA,TRBV13,TRBJ2-3,NA
CASSLVQGRREQFF,TGTGCCAGCAGCTTAGTTCAGGGGAGGCGTGAGCAGTTCTTC,NA,TRBV7-9,TRBJ2-1,NA
CASTQTGEFRNYGYTF,TGTGCCAGCACCCAGACAGGCGAATTCCGTAACTATGGCTACACCTTC,once,TRBV12-3/TRBV12-4,TRBJ1-2,NA
CAWSPQGDEQFF,TGTGCCTGGAGTCCACAGGGAGATGAGCAGTTCTTC,NA,TRBV30,TRBJ2-1,NA
CASSLLDTEAFF,TGTGCCAGCAGCTTGTTGGATACTGAAGCTTTCTTT,NA,TRBV5-6,TRBJ1-1,NA
CASSFEGGRNTEAFF,TGTGCCAGCAGTTTTGAGGGGGGGCGAAACACTGAAGCTTTCTTT,once,TRBV28,TRBJ1-1,NA
CSAREGAGISNQPQHF,TGCAGTGCTAGAGAGGGGGCAGGGATTAGCAATCAGCCCCAGCATTTT,NA,TRBV20-1,TRBJ1-5,NA
CASSQEGSGASTDTQYF,TGCGCCAGCAGCCAAGAGGGGAGCGGAGCATCCACAGATACGCAGTATTTT,NA,TRBV4-1,TRBJ2-3,NA
CASSFGTGARGQYF,TGTGCCAGCAGTTTCGGGACAGGGGCCAGGGGGCAGTACTTC,once,TRBV27,TRBJ2-7,TRBD1
CASSGRDRRGETQYF,TGTGCCAGCAGCGGACGGGACAGACGGGGAGAGACCCAGTACTTC,NA,TRBV7-8,TRBJ2-5,TRBD1
CASGRTSSYEQYF,TGTGCCAGTGGGCGGACTAGCTCCTACGAGCAGTACTTC,NA,TRBV27,TRBJ2-7,TRBD2
CSARVVGELFF,TGCAGCGCGCGGGTGGTCGGGGAGCTGTTTTTT,NA,TRBV29-1,TRBJ2-2,NA
CASSLEAGYYEQYF,TGTGCCAGCAGCTTAGAGGCAGGATACTACGAGCAGTACTTC,NA,TRBV13,TRBJ2-7,NA
CSAKRLAGSQETQYF,TGCAGTGCAAAAAGACTAGCGGGTTCTCAAGAGACCCAGTACTTC,NA,TRBV20-1,TRBJ2-5,TRBD2
CASSYVPTGGTNYGYTF,TGTGCCAGCAGTTACGTTCCCACAGGGGGAACTAACTATGGCTACACCTTC,NA,TRBV6-2/TRBV6-3,TRBJ1-2,TRBD1
CSGTTSGGALGGEQFF,TGCAGCGGGACCACTAGCGGGGGGGCCTTAGGAGGTGAGCAGTTCTTC,NA,TRBV29-1,TRBJ2-1,TRBD2
CASASGGSYNSPLHF,TGTGCCAGCGCCTCGGGGGGTTCCTATAATTCACCCCTCCACTTT,NA,TRBV28,TRBJ1-6,NA
CSARGILSGYNEQFF,TGCAGTGCTAGGGGGATTTTGTCGGGGTACAATGAGCAGTTCTTC,once,TRBV20-1,TRBJ2-1,NA
CSARRGDSSYNEQFF,TGCAGTGCTAGGCGGGGGGATAGCTCCTACAATGAGCAGTTCTTC,NA,TRBV20-1,TRBJ2-1,TRBD2
CASSQKAGGRRDTQYF,TGTGCCAGCAGCCAAAAAGCGGGGGGGAGACGAGATACGCAGTATTTT,NA,TRBV3-1,TRBJ2-3,TRBD2
CASSPMGQGNGYTF,TGTGCCAGCAGCCCCATGGGACAGGGGAATGGCTACACCTTC,NA,TRBV3-1,TRBJ1-2,TRBD1
CATGAGDYEQYF,TGTGCCACGGGGGCCGGAGACTACGAGCAGTACTTC,NA,TRBV7-9,TRBJ2-7,NA
CASSLGRGSGANVLTF,TGTGCCAGCAGTTTAGGGAGGGGCTCTGGGGCCAACGTCCTGACTTTC,few,TRBV27,TRBJ2-6,TRBD2
CASSLRGPNYGYTF,TGTGCCAGCAGTTTGAGAGGACCAAACTATGGCTACACCTTC,NA,TRBV28,TRBJ1-2,NA
CASSQGQGWTGELFF,TGTGCCAGCAGCCAAGGGCAGGGTTGGACCGGGGAGCTGTTTTTT,NA,TRBV4-2,TRBJ2-2,NA
CASSQGPEAFF,TGTGCCAGCAGCCAAGGACCTGAAGCTTTCTTT,NA,TRBV16,TRBJ1-1,NA
CASSPASGVVYNEQFF,TGTGCCAGCAGCCCCGCTAGCGGGGTGGTCTACAATGAGCAGTTCTTC,NA,TRBV3-1,TRBJ2-1,TRBD2
CSVEVDGGPSTYEQYF,TGCAGCGTTGAGGTGGACGGCGGGCCTTCTACGTACGAGCAGTACTTC,NA,TRBV29-1,TRBJ2-7,NA
CASSEGARGHTQYF,TGTGCCAGCAGTGAGGGGGCGCGGGGTCATACGCAGTATTTT,NA,TRBV13,TRBJ2-3,NA
CASSANRVGNQPQHF,TGTGCCAGCAGCGCGAACAGGGTTGGCAATCAGCCCCAGCATTTT,NA,TRBV27,TRBJ1-5,NA
CASSWASGTRSYNEQFF,TGCGCCAGCAGCTGGGCTTCCGGGACTAGATCCTACAATGAGCAGTTCTTC,NA,TRBV5-1,TRBJ2-1,TRBD2
CASSGVNEQFF,TGCGCCAGCAGTGGCGTCAATGAGCAGTTCTTC,NA,TRBV5-1,TRBJ2-1,NA
CSARLGTGRKALQETQYF,TGCAGTGCTAGACTAGGGACAGGGAGGAAAGCCCTCCAAGAGACCCAGTACTTC,NA,TRBV20-1,TRBJ2-5,TRBD1
CAISEGGGPDNEQFF,TGTGCCATCAGTGAGGGTGGGGGGCCGGACAATGAGCAGTTCTTC,NA,TRBV10-3,TRBJ2-1,NA
CATSRPPGQTPNTEAFF,TGTGCCACCAGCAGACCCCCTGGACAGACACCGAACACTGAAGCTTTCTTT,NA,TRBV15,TRBJ1-1,NA
CATSDPGREQETQYF,TGTGCCACCAGTGACCCCGGGAGGGAACAAGAGACCCAGTACTTC,NA,TRBV24-1,TRBJ2-5,TRBD2
CASSGGTGVSTDTQYF,TGTGCCAGCAGCGGGGGGACAGGGGTGTCGACAGATACGCAGTATTTT,NA,TRBV9,TRBJ2-3,TRBD1
CASSDSQGLGANVLTF,TGTGCCAGCAGCGACTCACAGGGGCTTGGGGCCAACGTCCTGACTTTC,once,TRBV9,TRBJ2-6,TRBD1
CASSPRTGIVHEQYF,TGTGCCAGCAGCCCGCGGACAGGGATTGTCCACGAGCAGTACTTC,NA,TRBV11-1,TRBJ2-7,TRBD1
CASSLQAEQYF,TGTGCCAGCAGCTTACAGGCCGAGCAGTACTTC,NA,TRBV7-8,TRBJ2-7,NA
CSVVLRAYEQYF,TGCAGCGTTGTACTCCGAGCCTACGAGCAGTACTTC,NA,TRBV29-1,TRBJ2-7,NA
CASSLSFRSNEQFF,TGTGCCAGCAGTTTATCGTTCCGATCCAATGAGCAGTTCTTC,NA,TRBV27,TRBJ2-1,NA
CASRAQGAYEQYF,TGTGCCAGCAGAGCACAGGGGGCCTACGAGCAGTACTTC,NA,TRBV3-1,TRBJ2-7,TRBD1
CASRHGGRSYNSPLHF,TGTGCCAGCAGGCATGGGGGTAGGTCCTATAATTCACCCCTCCACTTT,NA,TRBV27,TRBJ1-6,NA
CAWSEGYGYTF,TGTGCCTGGAGTGAGGGGTATGGCTACACCTTC,NA,TRBV30,TRBJ1-2,NA
CASSQVGTDTQYF,TGCGCCAGCAGCCAAGTCGGCACAGATACGCAGTATTTT,NA,TRBV4-1,TRBJ2-3,NA
CASRGLGQEEGF,TGTGCCAGCAGGGGCTTGGGACAGGAAGAGGGCTTC,NA,TRBV6-5,TRBJ1-2,TRBD1